The clone carrying this T cell receptor beta chain was seen only a few times. As yet, its antigen is unknown. The data belong to a study of response to subunit inactivated influenza vaccine. The study, taken as a whole, reports: Few new T cells, the authors suggested, are recruited by each seasonal influenza vaccination.

V was pared by 0 bases and J by 7 bases, with 16 bases between. The CDR3 totals 17 residues. Germline CDR1 LGHNA, CDR2 YNFKEQ. Via MiXCR, TCRdb re-called the RT-PCR reads, giving one row per CDR3 protein. The sample consists of 150,000 to 200,000 distinct CDR3 sequences, around 9% of them appearing once. This sequence originates from a middle-aged man who received an inactivated influenza vaccine. Sequencing was performed on non-naive T cells sorted from PBMCs, taken on the day of vaccination. The chain has TRBV4-2 and TRBJ1-6; D might be TRBD1 (5 bases). In nucleotides, the CDR3 is TGTGCCAGCAGCCAAGATCTCCCAGGGATAAGGAATTCACCCCTCCACTTT. It yields the protein CASSQDLPGIRNSPLHF.